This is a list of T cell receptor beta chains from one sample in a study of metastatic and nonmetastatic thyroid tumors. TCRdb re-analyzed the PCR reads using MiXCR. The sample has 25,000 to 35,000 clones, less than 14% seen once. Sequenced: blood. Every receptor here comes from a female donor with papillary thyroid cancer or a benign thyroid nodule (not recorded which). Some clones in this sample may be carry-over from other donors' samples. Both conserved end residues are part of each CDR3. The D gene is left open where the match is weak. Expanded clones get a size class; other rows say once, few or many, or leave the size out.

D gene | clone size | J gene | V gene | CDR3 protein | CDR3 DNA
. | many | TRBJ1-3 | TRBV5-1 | CASSLAGTRSGNTIYF | TGCGCCAGCAGCTTGGCGGGAACCCGCTCTGGAAACACCATATATTTT
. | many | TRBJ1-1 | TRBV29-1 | CSGRRQNTEAFF | TGCAGCGGGAGACGACAGAACACTGAAGCTTTCTTT
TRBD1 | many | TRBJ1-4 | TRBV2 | CASAAGTATNEKLFF | TGTGCCAGCGCTGCCGGGACAGCAACTAATGAAAAACTGTTTTTT
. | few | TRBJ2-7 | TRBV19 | CASSIGQGFREQYF | TGTGCCAGTAGTATAGGTCAGGGATTTCGCGAGCAGTACTTC
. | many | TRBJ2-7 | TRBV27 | CASSLRESYEQYF | TGTGCCAGCAGTTTACGGGAGAGCTACGAGCAGTACTTC
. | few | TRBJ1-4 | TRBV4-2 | CASSQADRTFNEKLFF | TGTGCCAGCAGCCAAGCAGACAGGACCTTTAATGAAAAACTGTTTTTT
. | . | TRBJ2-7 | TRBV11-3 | CASSPTSPGYNEQYF | TGTGCCAGCAGCCCAACTAGCCCCGGTTACAACGAGCAGTACTTC
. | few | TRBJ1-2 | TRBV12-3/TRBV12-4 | CANSPGEAWSYTF | TGTGCCAACAGCCCCGGGGAGGCATGGAGCTACACCTTC
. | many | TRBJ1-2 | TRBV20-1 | CSAIPDHGYTF | TGCAGTGCTATTCCGGACCATGGCTACACCTTC
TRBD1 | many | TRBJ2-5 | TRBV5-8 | CASSAHRGIQETQYF | TGTGCCAGCAGCGCTCACAGGGGCATTCAAGAGACCCAGTACTTC
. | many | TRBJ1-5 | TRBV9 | CASSGGADPYSNQPQHF | TGTGCCAGCAGCGGGGGGGCTGACCCGTATAGCAATCAGCCCCAGCATTTT
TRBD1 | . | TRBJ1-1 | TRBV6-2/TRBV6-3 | CASRSRGTGLWMNTEAFF | TGTGCCAGCAGGTCTCGAGGGACAGGGCTGTGGATGAACACTGAAGCTTTCTTT
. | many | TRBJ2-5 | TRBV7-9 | CASRPSGTKETQYF | TGTGCCAGCAGGCCCTCCGGGACAAAAGAGACCCAGTACTTC
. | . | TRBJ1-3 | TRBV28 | CASRQALDTIYF | TGTGCCAGCAGACAGGCGTTAGACACCATATATTTT
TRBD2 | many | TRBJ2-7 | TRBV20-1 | CSARGPPAGVVPIFDEQYF | TGCAGTGCTAGAGGTCCTCCAGCGGGAGTGGTTCCAATTTTCGACGAGCAGTACTTC
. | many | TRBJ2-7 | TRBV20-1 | CSARVVRVGVSYEQYF | TGCAGTGCTAGAGTAGTTAGGGTTGGCGTCTCCTACGAGCAGTACTTC
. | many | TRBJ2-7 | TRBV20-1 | CSAGDTYEQYF | TGCAGTGCTGGGGACACCTACGAGCAGTACTTC
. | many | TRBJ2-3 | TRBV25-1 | CASRPGSSTDTQYF | TGTGCCAGCAGGCCCGGGTCTTCCACGGATACGCAGTATTTT